A single sample gave rise to the 8 T cell receptor beta chains below, sequenced in a study of blood T cell repertoires in COVID-19. Sequenced by immunoSEQ multiplex PCR; TCRdb stores in-frame clones only, minus some. The table lists some 450,000 clones, about 90% of them singletons. The specimen sequenced was peripheral blood. These receptors all stem from a man aged 18 to 29 with COVID-19, enrolled during active disease.

This chain connects TRBV24-1 to TRBJ1-2, with unresolved D. The CDR3 loop spans 15 amino acids. Trimming took 3 bases from V and 7 from J, leaving 17 bases between them. CDR1 and CDR2 from the germline V gene are KGHDR and SFDVKD. CDR3 sequence (DNA): TGTGCCACCAGTGATAGCTCTGGGTTTGCGGCTGGCTACACCTTC. Protein: CATSDSSGFAAGYTF.

This clone was picked up a small number of times. The sample carries other DNA sequences with the same CDR3. The chain links TRBV7-2 to TRBJ2-7; 8 bases fit TRBD2. J was trimmed by 3 bases and V by 6 bases; bases with no gene match: 4. Germline CDR1 is SGHTA and CDR2 is FQGNSA. There are 13 residues in the CDR3. CDR3 region: CASRGAGDYEQYF. CDR3 in DNA: TGTGCCAGCAGGGGAGCGGGGGACTACGAGCAGTACTTC.

This clone has just a few counts. The rearrangement uses TRBV18 and TRBJ1-2; TRBD1 matches 9 bases. The germline V gene encodes CDR1 KGHSH and CDR2 LQKENI. Trimming removed 1 base from V and 1 base from J; junction bases left unmatched: 7. This CDR3 region has 17 residues. The CDR3 sequence is CASSPRNRDRDNYGYTF. The CDR3 nucleotides are TGTGCCAGCTCACCACGTAACAGGGACAGGGATAACTATGGCTACACCTTC.

The chain carries TRBV5-6 and TRBJ1-5; D remains unclear. CDR3 length equals 14 residues. The V and J ends lost 0 bases and 7 bases respectively, with 11 bases between them. From germline, CDR1 is SGHDT and CDR2 YYEEEE. CDR3 bases: TGTGCCAGCAGCTTGGGGGCAGGTATCCAGCCCCAGCATTTT. It specifies CASSLGAGIQPQHF.

V and J are TRBV7-3 and TRBJ2-3, with 7 bases matching TRBD2. Germline loops: CDR1 SGHTA, CDR2 FQGTGA. CDR3 size: 17 residues. The V gene end was trimmed by 1 base and the J gene end by 6 bases; junction bases not matched to a gene: 13. CDR3 DNA sequence: TGTGCCAGCAGCTTAAACGCGCGGCTAGCGGCCCCCGATACGCAGTATTTT. Translation gives CASSLNARLAAPDTQYF.

This clone was counted only a few times. The J gene is TRBJ2-7, the V gene TRBV7-2; D gene unclear. CDR3 size: 15 residues. Trimming cost V 1 base and J 3 bases, with 13 bases left between them. CDR1 and CDR2 from the germline V gene are SGHTA and FQGNSA. The CDR3 sequence is CASSLVGSQDYEQYF. The CDR3, as DNA: TGTGCCAGCAGCTTAGTAGGCTCCCAGGACTACGAGCAGTACTTC. The full variable domain, its missing parts supplied by reference TRBV7-2 and TRBJ2-7, is GAGVSQSPSNKVTEKGKDVELRCDPISGHTALYWYRQSLGQGLEFLIYFQGNSAPDKSGLPSDRFSAERTGGSVSTLTIQRTQQEDSAVYLCASSLVGSQDYEQYFGPGTRLTVT.

This clone came up once. V is TRBV15 and J is TRBJ2-7; D is unclear. The CDR3 loop spans 13 amino acids. Deletions cut 8 bases from V and 1 base from J, with 12 bases between. Per the germline V gene, CDR1 is LNHNV and CDR2 is YYDKDF (reference sequence). The CDR3 coding sequence is TGTGCCACCTCAGCAGGCCTGTCCTACGAGCAGTACTTC. Translating it yields CATSAGLSYEQYF.

This chain links TRBV27 with TRBJ2-1; D not resolved. This CDR3 contains 15 residues. Trimming removed 3 bases at V and 0 bases at J, with 9 bases between. Per the germline V gene, CDR1 is MNHEY and CDR2 is SMNVEV (reference sequence). The CDR3 coding sequence is TGTGCCAGCAGTTTGGCTCACGCCTCCTACAATGAGCAGTTCTTC. Protein sequence: CASSLAHASYNEQFF.